This T cell receptor beta chain was documented in a study of beta chain features in type 1 diabetes. Study observations and caveats: Moderately but significantly shorter TCRB CDR3s were found in Type 1 diabetes patients in all four CD4+ subsets. Patients and controls would share equally any PCR tilt toward shorter templates. The naive, central memory and Treg TCRB repertoires of patients appeared to be more similar to one another than those of healthy donors. Possibly, sequencing cDNA over-represented cells that had high TCR expression levels.

CDR1 GTSNPN and CDR2 SVGIG come from the germline V gene (reference sequence). The CDR3 sequence is 13 residues long. Trimming cost V 0 bases and J 10 bases, with 12 bases left between them. This clone was observed a handful of times. Its antigen is not known. The whole isolated RNA underwent reverse transcription, so sequencing captured expressed TCRB transcripts. Libraries were prepared by immunoSEQ multiplex PCR; TCRdb keeps only in-frame clonotypes and omits some of them. This table has fewer than 350,000 clones, about 15% appearing once. The sequence was collected from a man younger than 35 with type 1 diabetes. The V call is TRBV30, the J call TRBJ1-4; no firm D call. The sequenced material came from naive CD4+ T cells from blood. CDR3 sequence: CAWSVVGARKLFF. The CDR3 DNA follows: TGTGCCTGGAGTGTAGTGGGAGCTCGAAAACTGTTTTTT.